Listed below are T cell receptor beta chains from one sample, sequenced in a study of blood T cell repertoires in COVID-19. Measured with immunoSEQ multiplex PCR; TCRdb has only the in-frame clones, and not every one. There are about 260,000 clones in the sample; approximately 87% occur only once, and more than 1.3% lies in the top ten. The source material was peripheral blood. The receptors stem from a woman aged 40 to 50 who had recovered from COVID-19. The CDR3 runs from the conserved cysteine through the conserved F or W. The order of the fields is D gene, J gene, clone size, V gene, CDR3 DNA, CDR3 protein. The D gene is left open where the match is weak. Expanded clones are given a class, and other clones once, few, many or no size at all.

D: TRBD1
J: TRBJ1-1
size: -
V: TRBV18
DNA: TGTGCCAGCTCACCAGGGACAGGGGTGATGAACACTGAAGCTTTCTTT
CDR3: CASSPGTGVMNTEAFF

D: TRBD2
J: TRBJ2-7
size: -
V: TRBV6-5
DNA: TGTGCCAGCAACCCACTAGCGGGGGGATCCTACGAGCAGTACTTC
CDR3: CASNPLAGGSYEQYF

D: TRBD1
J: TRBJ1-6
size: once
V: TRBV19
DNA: TGTGCCAGTATCCAGACCGGGACAGCAAATTCACCCCTCCACTTT
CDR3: CASIQTGTANSPLHF

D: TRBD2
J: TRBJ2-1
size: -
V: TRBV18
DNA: TGTGCCAGCTCACCTACGGCTAGCGGGGGGTACAATGAGCAGTTCTTC
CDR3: CASSPTASGGYNEQFF

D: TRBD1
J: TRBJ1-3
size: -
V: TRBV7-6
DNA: TGTGCCAGCACTCAGGACAGGGCTGACTCTGGAAACACCATATATTTT
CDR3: CASTQDRADSGNTIYF

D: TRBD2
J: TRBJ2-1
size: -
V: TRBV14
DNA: TGTGCCAGCAGCAACCAGGGCATCGGGGGGGCCCGTATTATAAATGAGCAGTTCTTC
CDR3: CASSNQGIGGARIINEQFF

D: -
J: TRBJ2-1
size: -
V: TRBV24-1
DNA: TGTGCCACCAGTGCCGGAGTCGGGGAGCAGTTCTTC
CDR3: CATSAGVGEQFF

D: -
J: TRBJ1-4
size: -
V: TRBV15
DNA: TGTGCCACCTCCTCGGCGGGGTCTGATGAAAAACTGTTTTTT
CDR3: CATSSAGSDEKLFF

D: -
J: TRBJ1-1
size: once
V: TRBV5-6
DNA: TGTGCCAGCAGCTTAGAGAGCACTGAAGCTTTCTTT
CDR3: CASSLESTEAFF

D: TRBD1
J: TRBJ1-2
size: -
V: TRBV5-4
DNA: TGTGCCAGCAGCTTGACTTCCGGGACAGTCTATGGCTACACCTTC
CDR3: CASSLTSGTVYGYTF

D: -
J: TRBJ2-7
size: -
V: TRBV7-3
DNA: TGTGCCAGCAGCTTAGTCGGGACTGCGGGGGAGCAGTACTTC
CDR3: CASSLVGTAGEQYF

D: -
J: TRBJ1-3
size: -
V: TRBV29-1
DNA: TGCAGCGTCGGAAGGGGTGGAAACACCATATATTTT
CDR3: CSVGRGGNTIYF

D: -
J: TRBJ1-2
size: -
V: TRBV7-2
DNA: TGTGCCAGCAGCTCCCGAGGGGGTCCAAATGGCTACACCTTC
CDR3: CASSSRGGPNGYTF

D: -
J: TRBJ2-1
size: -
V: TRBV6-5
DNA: TGTGCCAGCAGTTACAACGCGGAATTTTTGTTCTTC
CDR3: CASSYNAEFLFF

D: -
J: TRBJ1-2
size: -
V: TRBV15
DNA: TGTGCCACCAGCAGAGCACAGGACCATGGCTACACCTTC
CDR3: CATSRAQDHGYTF

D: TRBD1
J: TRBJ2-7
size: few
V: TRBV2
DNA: TGTGCCAGCGGACAGGGGGCCTACGAGCAGTACTTC
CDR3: CASGQGAYEQYF

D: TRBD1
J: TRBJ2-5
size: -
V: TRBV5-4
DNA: TGTGCCAGCAGCTTGTCTACCAGGGGGCGTGAGACCCAGTACTTC
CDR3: CASSLSTRGRETQYF

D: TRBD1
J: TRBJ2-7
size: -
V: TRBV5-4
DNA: TGTGCCAGCAGCTGGGGGACAGCTACCTACGAGCAGTACTTC
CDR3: CASSWGTATYEQYF

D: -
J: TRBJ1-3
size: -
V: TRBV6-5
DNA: TGTGCCAGCATGCCAGGGCCGCTCCGAAACACCATATATTTT
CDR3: CASMPGPLRNTIYF

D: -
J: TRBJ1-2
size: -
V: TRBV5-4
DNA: TGTGCCAGCAGCTTGGTTGGTCGGGGGGTCTATGGCTACACCTTC
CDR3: CASSLVGRGVYGYTF

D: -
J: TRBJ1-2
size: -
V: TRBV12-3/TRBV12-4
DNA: TGTGCCAGCAGTCCGGGTAGTTGGGGCTACACCTTC
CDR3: CASSPGSWGYTF

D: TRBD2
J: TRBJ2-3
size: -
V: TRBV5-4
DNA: TGTGCCAGCAGCTTGGTGACGGGGGGGAGCACAGATACGCAGTATTTT
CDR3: CASSLVTGGSTDTQYF

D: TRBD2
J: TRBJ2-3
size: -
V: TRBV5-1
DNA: TGCGCCAGCAGCCCCTGGGGACTAGCGGGGGGGGCAGATACGCAGTATTTT
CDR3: CASSPWGLAGGADTQYF

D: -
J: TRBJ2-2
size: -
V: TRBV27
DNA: TGTGCCAGCAGTTTAGGCCCAGGGCCCGGGGAGCTGTTTTTT
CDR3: CASSLGPGPGELFF

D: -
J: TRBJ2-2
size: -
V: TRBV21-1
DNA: TGTGCCAGCAGACGGAGTGCTTACACCGGGGAGCTGTTTTTT
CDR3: CASRRSAYTGELFF

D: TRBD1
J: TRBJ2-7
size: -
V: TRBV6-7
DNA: TGTGCCAGCAGTCCCCTGGACAGGGACCCCTACGAGCAGTACTTC
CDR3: CASSPLDRDPYEQYF

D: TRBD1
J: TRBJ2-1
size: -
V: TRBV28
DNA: TGTGCCAGCAGTCTGACAGGGGTCAATGAGCAGTTCTTC
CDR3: CASSLTGVNEQFF

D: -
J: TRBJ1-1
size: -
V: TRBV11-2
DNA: TGTGCCAGCAGCTATTCACGGGACACTGAAGCTTTCTTT
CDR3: CASSYSRDTEAFF

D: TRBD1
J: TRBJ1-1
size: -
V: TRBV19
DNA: TGTGCCAGTAGTAGAAGGCTCGGGACAGGGAACACTGAAGCTTTCTTT
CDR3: CASSRRLGTGNTEAFF

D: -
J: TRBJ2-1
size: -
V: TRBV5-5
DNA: TGTGCCAGCAGCCCTCAGGGCTTTGAGCAGTTCTTC
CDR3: CASSPQGFEQFF

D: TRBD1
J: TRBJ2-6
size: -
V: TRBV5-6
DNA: TGTGCCAGCAGCTGGTCTGGGACAGCATACGGGGCCAACGTCCTGACTTTC
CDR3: CASSWSGTAYGANVLTF

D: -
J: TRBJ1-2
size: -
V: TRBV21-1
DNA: TGTGCCAGCAGCAAAGGAAGGAGACAGGGCTATGGCTACACCTTC
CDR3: CASSKGRRQGYGYTF

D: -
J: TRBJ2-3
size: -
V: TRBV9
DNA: TGTGCCAGCAGCCCTCAAGTTCGGAGTGTCACAGATACGCAGTATTTT
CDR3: CASSPQVRSVTDTQYF

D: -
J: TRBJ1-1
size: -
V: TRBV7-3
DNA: TGTGCCAGCAGCTTCTCCGGGGACACTGAAGCTTTCTTT
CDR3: CASSFSGDTEAFF

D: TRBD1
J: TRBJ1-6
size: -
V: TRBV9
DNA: TGTGCCAGCAGCATCCGGGACAGGGAATTGTCACCCCTCCACTTT
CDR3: CASSIRDRELSPLHF

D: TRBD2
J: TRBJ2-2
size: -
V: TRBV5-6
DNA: TGTGCCAGCAGCTGGGCCACTAGCGGAAACGCCGGGGAGCTGTTTTTT
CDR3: CASSWATSGNAGELFF

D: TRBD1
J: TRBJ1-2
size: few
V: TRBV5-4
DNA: TGTGCCAGCAGCCGGGACAGCCACCCGGACACCTTC
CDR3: CASSRDSHPDTF

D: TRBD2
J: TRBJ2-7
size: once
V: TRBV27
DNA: TGTGCCAGCAGTTTACTAGGCCCCGGGGGGATAGGAGGCTACGAGCAGTACTTC
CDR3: CASSLLGPGGIGGYEQYF

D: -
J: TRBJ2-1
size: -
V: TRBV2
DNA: TGTGCCAGCAGTGAAGGGCACAATGAGCAGTTCTTC
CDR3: CASSEGHNEQFF

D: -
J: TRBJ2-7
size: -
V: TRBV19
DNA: TGTGCCAGTAGTAGGGTTCTGGACAATGCCTACGAGCAGTACTTC
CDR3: CASSRVLDNAYEQYF

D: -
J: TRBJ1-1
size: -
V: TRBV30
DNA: TGTGCCTGGAGTTCCCTCACTGAAGCTTTCTTT
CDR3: CAWSSLTEAFF

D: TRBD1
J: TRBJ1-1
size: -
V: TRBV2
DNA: TGTGCCAGCAGTCAGGGGACAGGGGACACTGAAGCTTTCTTT
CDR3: CASSQGTGDTEAFF

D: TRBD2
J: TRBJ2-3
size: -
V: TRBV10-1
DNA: TGCGCCAGCAGTGGGGCGGGAGGGCTCGTCACAGATACGCAGTATTTT
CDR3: CASSGAGGLVTDTQYF

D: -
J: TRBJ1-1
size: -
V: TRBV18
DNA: TGTGCCAGCTCACGGCAGGAGAACACTGAAGCTTTCTTT
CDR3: CASSRQENTEAFF

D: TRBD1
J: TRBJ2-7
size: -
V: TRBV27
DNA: TGTGCCAGCAGTTCGAGGACAGGGGTGTACGAGCAGTACTTC
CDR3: CASSSRTGVYEQYF

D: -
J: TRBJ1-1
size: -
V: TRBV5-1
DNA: TGCGCCAGCAGTCTATCGCTCCTGAACACTGAAGCTTTCTTT
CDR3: CASSLSLLNTEAFF

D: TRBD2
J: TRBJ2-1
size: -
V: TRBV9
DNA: TGTGCCAGCAGCGTCGGCGGGGGGGCCTACAATGAGCAGTTCTTC
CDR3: CASSVGGGAYNEQFF

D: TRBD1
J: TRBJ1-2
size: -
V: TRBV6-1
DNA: TGTGCCAGCAGTGAAGCGCGGGGACAGGGCAGGAGTGGCTACACCTTC
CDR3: CASSEARGQGRSGYTF

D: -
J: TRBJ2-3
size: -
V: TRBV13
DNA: TGTGCCAGCAGCTTTGGAGGATACACAGATACGCAGTATTTT
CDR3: CASSFGGYTDTQYF

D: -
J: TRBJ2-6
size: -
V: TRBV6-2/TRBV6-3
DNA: TGTGCCAGCAGTATGGACAGCCCCTCTGGGGCCAACGTCCTGACTTTC
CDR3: CASSMDSPSGANVLTF

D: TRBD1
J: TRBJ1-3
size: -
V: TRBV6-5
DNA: TGTGCCAGCAAAGCAGGGGGTGGAAACACCATATATTTT
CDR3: CASKAGGGNTIYF

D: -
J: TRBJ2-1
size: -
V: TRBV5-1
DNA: TGCGCCAGCAGCCCCCGTAGTTCCAATGAGCAGTTCTTC
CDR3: CASSPRSSNEQFF

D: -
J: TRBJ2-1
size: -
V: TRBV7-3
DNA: TGTGCCAGCAGCTCCAAGGCCGGACTGCCTCCTGGTGAGCAGTTCTTC
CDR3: CASSSKAGLPPGEQFF